Shown below are 25 T cell receptor beta chains from a single sample sequenced in a study of identical twins. Each CDR3 protein gets one entry after TCRdb re-called the 5' RACE reads with MiXCR. The table lists a few hundred thousand distinct CDR3 sequences, roughly a tenth of them singletons. Sequencing used memory T cells sorted from blood. These receptors were collected from a man in his forties or fifties in good health.

The J gene is TRBJ2-7, the V gene TRBV29-1; TRBD2 matches 14 bases. The J segment lost 5 bases and the V segment lost 7 bases, leaving 7 bases of the junction unmatched. The CDR3 length is 14 residues. Looked up from germline, CDR1 is SQVTM and CDR2 is ANQGSEA. The CDR3 nucleotides read TGCAGCGCTTGGACTAGCGGGAGGATCCACGAGCAGTACTTC. Translated, it gives CSAWTSGRIHEQYF.

CDR3 DNA: TGTGCCAGCAGCCATGCAGCCTCCTACGAGCAGTACTTC. Translating it yields CASSHAASYEQYF. The chain joins TRBV3-1 to TRBJ2-7; the D is unclear. The germline CDR1 and CDR2 sequences are LGHDT and YNNKEL (reference sequence). Trimming cost V 3 bases and J 0 bases, with 6 bases left between them. The CDR3 consists of 13 residues.

This clonotype was counted many times. The rearrangement links TRBV19 to TRBJ1-5, with no clear D. Deletions cut 4 bases from V and 0 bases from J, with 10 bases between. In germline, CDR1 is LNHDA, CDR2 SQIVND (reference sequence). The CDR3 covers 15 residues. In DNA form, the CDR3 reads TGTGCCAGTAGTAAATCGAGAAATAGCAATCAGCCCCAGCATTTT. Encoded protein: CASSKSRNSNQPQHF.

This clonotype appeared many times. The V gene is TRBV28, the J gene TRBJ2-1; 12 bases are shared with TRBD2. V gave up 5 bases and J gave up 10 bases; unmatched junction bases: 15. In germline, CDR1 is MDHEN, CDR2 SYDVKM. This CDR3 is 17 amino acids long. The CDR3 DNA reads as TGTGCCAGCAGTCCACAGCGACTAGCGGGAGTCTCATGGGAGCAGTTCTTC. Protein sequence: CASSPQRLAGVSWEQFF.

V gene TRBV20-1 combines with J gene TRBJ2-7; 9 bases line up with TRBD1. V trimming: 0 bases; J trimming: 9 bases; junction bases outside the gene matches: 9. CDR1 and CDR2 (germline): DFQATT, SNEGSKA (reference sequence). The CDR3 extends over 14 amino acids. CDR3 DNA sequence: TGCAGTGCTAGAGATTTAGGACAGGGGATTGGGCAGTACTTC. It yields the protein CSARDLGQGIGQYF.

This clonotype appeared a few times. The chain is built from TRBV5-1 and TRBJ1-4, with D possibly being TRBD1 (5 bases). This CDR3 is 15 amino acids long. Germline lookup yields CDR1 SGHRS and CDR2 YFSETQ. Trimming took 5 bases from V and 5 from J, leaving 16 bases between them. Here the CDR3 reads CASSPTGEGNEKLFF. CDR3 nucleotides: TGCGCCAGCAGTCCCACAGGAGAGGGGAATGAAAAACTGTTTTTT.

The genes are TRBV12-3 or TRBV12-4 and TRBJ2-3, with 14 bases identical to TRBD2. The V and J ends lost 6 bases and 10 bases, in that order; junction bases with no gene match: 9. CDR3 size: 15 residues. The CDR3 loop reads CASRRLAGGGGAQYF. The DNA for the CDR3 is TGTGCCAGCAGGAGACTAGCGGGGGGGGGAGGGGCGCAGTATTTT.

This clonotype came up many times. This sequence joins TRBV2 and TRBJ2-5; the D is unclear. The CDR3 runs 13 residues. The germline V and J ends were trimmed by 6 bases and 2 bases, with 10 bases remaining between them. Germline V gene data show CDR1 as SNHLY and CDR2 as FYNNEI. For the CDR3, the DNA is TGTGCCAGCAGAGGTCAAATACAAGAGACCCAGTACTTC. Translated: CASRGQIQETQYF.

At least ten counts were recorded for this clonotype. V usage is TRBV9 and J usage is TRBJ2-3, with a weak D call TRBD2 (5 bases). Germline V gives CDR1 SGDLS, CDR2 YYNGEE. V dropped 3 bases and J dropped 6 bases, with 23 bases sitting between them. The CDR3 length is 17 residues. In DNA, the CDR3 is TGTGCCAGCAGCGCCCCTCCGGGAATCAGATCATCGGATACGCAGTATTTT. It encodes CASSAPPGIRSSDTQYF.

This clonotype showed up many times. This sequence joins TRBV7-2 and TRBJ2-7; D might be TRBD2 (6 bases). Trimming left V 1 base short and J 11 bases short, with 21 bases between. The CDR3 runs to 15 residues. The germline V gene has CDR1 SGHTA and CDR2 FQGNSA. CDR3 DNA: TGTGCCAGCAGCTTAGATTTCCGGCGGGACCGCCCTAAGTACTTC. Its translation is CASSLDFRRDRPKYF.

This clonotype was seen at least ten times. CDR3 residues: CASSFGTNLRSEQFF. The CDR3 nucleotides read TGTGCCAGCAGCTTCGGGACTAACCTTCGTTCTGAGCAGTTCTTC. This chain links TRBV5-4 with TRBJ2-1; 7 nucleotides match TRBD2. Germline-derived CDR1 and CDR2 are SGHNT and YYREEE (reference sequence). The CDR3 totals 15 residues. Trimming removed 2 bases from V and 9 bases from J; junction bases left unmatched: 11. Full variable domain (remainder filled in from reference TRBV5-4 and TRBJ2-1): ETGVTQSPTHLIKTRGQQVTLRCSSQSGHNTVSWYQQALGQGPQFIFQYYREEENGRGNFPPRFSGLQFPNYSSELNVNALELDDSALYLCASSFGTNLRSEQFFGPGTRLTVL.

V usage is TRBV6-1 and J usage is TRBJ2-5; tentative D call: TRBD1 (6 bases). This CDR3 contains 15 residues. V was cut by 7 bases and J by 1 base, with 16 bases left in between. Germline V lookup: CDR1 MNHNS, CDR2 SASEGT. DNA of the CDR3: TGTGCCAGCAACCCCATCGTGGGGGCCCAAGAGACCCAGTACTTC. Translating gives CASNPIVGAQETQYF.

There are many counts of this clonotype. The rearrangement uses TRBV27 and TRBJ1-1; TRBD1 matches 10 bases. Unmatched junction bases numbered 5, after V lost 3 bases and J lost 4 bases. The CDR3 is 15 amino acids. Germline values: CDR1 MNHEY, CDR2 SMNVEV (reference sequence). CDR3 sequence: CASSFGTGVFTEAFF. The CDR3 bases are TGTGCCAGCAGTTTCGGGACAGGGGTCTTCACTGAAGCTTTCTTT.

This clonotype occurred many times. This rearrangement joins TRBV5-1 to TRBJ2-5; perhaps TRBD1 as D (6 bases). The CDR3 extends over 14 amino acids. The V end lost 5 bases, the J end lost 3 bases, and 14 bases lay between the germline ends. Per the germline V gene, CDR1 is SGHRS and CDR2 is YFSETQ. This chain's CDR3 is CASRRGKVEETQYF. The DNA for the CDR3 is TGCGCCAGCAGGAGGGGGAAGGTGGAAGAGACCCAGTACTTC.

The chain is built from TRBV15 and TRBJ1-4, with D unclear. The CDR3 covers 16 residues. Germline loops: CDR1 LNHNV, CDR2 YYDKDF (reference sequence). Trimming removed 0 bases from V and 7 bases from J, with 15 bases in between. CDR3 DNA: TGTGCCACCAGCAGAGATCTCGAACAGCTACTTGAAAAACTGTTTTTT. Translated, it gives CATSRDLEQLLEKLFF.

This clonotype has only a few counts. This chain connects TRBV7-2 to TRBJ1-5; 11 bases align to TRBD1. This CDR3 spans 18 amino acids. Germline lookup yields CDR1 SGHTA and CDR2 FQGNSA. With V trimmed by 5 bases and J by 0 bases, 9 bases remained unmatched. For the CDR3, the DNA is TGTGCCAGCAGCCTATCGGGACAGGGGGTCTATAGCAATCAGCCCCAGCATTTT. Translation gives CASSLSGQGVYSNQPQHF.

This clonotype was found many times. The chain joins TRBV3-1 to TRBJ1-3; D may be TRBD1 (6 bases). This CDR3 is built from 15 residues. The V end was cut by 1 base, the J end by 4 bases, with 11 bases between. Germline V gene lookup returns CDR1 LGHDT and CDR2 YNNKEL (reference sequence). CDR3 sequence: CASSQGGGGGNTIYF. For the CDR3, the DNA is TGTGCCAGCAGCCAAGGCGGGGGCGGGGGAAACACCATATATTTT. Based on the CDR3 plus reference TRBV3-1 and TRBJ1-3, the full variable domain is DTAVSQTPKYLVTQMGNDKSIKCEQNLGHDTMYWYKQDSKKFLKIMFSYNNKELIINETVPNRFSPKSPDKAHLNLHINSLELGDSAVYFCASSQGGGGGNTIYFGEGSWLTVV.

This clonotype was found once. The chain links TRBV18 to TRBJ2-7; TRBD1 agrees at 8 bases. After removal of 3 bases from V and 5 bases from J, the junction contained 15 bases not matched to a gene. The CDR3 sequence is 17 residues long. The V gene's germline CDR1 is KGHSH and CDR2 LQKENI. The CDR3 nucleotides read TGTGCCAGCTCACCTGGGCCAGGGGGCCACCTTAGGGACGAGCAGTACTTC. Amino acids: CASSPGPGGHLRDEQYF.

The chain has TRBV12-3 or TRBV12-4 and TRBJ1-2, with D tentatively TRBD1 (6 bases). This CDR3 contains 13 residues. Trimming shortened V by 4 bases and J by 8 bases, and 14 bases separated the two germline ends. The CDR3 nucleotides are TGTGCCAGCAGTTCGAGCCGAGGGGGGGGCTACACCTTC. Translated, it gives CASSSSRGGGYTF.

As to this clonotype: A much bigger clone sits one base away, suggesting this may be a read error. This chain links TRBV4-3 with TRBJ1-2; the D gene is possibly TRBD1 (5 bases). The CDR3 length is 14 residues. CDR1 LGHNA and CDR2 YSLEER come from the germline V gene. The CDR3 nucleotides read TGCGCCAGTTCGATGACGGGAGGGGAGTATGGCTACTCCTTC. Translating gives CASSMTGGEYGYSF.

This clonotype occurred a few times. This rearrangement joins TRBV23-1 to TRBJ2-7; D uncertain. TRBV23-1 is an ORF for which the function is uncertain. The CDR3 totals 18 residues. Trimming took off 0 bases at V and 3 bases at J, with 21 bases between the two ends. The CDR3 sequence is CASSQSTLWQNNDYEQYF. The DNA of the CDR3 is TGCGCCAGCAGTCAATCGACGCTTTGGCAAAACAACGACTACGAGCAGTACTTC.

Ten or more counts support this clonotype. V gene TRBV15 combines with J gene TRBJ1-5; maybe TRBD1 (5 bases). CDR1 and CDR2 from the germline V gene are LNHNV and YYDKDF (reference sequence). This CDR3 comprises 15 residues. Trimming stripped 0 bases from V and 3 bases from J, with 9 bases between. CDR3 bases: TGTGCCACCAGCAGAGATCCAGGGACCAATCAGCCCCAGCATTTT. Translation: CATSRDPGTNQPQHF.

V gene TRBV6-1 combines with J gene TRBJ2-3; TRBD1 agrees at 7 bases. The germline gives CDR1 MNHNS, CDR2 SASEGT. Trimming at V came to 6 bases and at J to 5 bases, leaving 8 bases not matched to a gene. This CDR3 is 14 amino acids long. The CDR3 here is CASRTGTARDTQYF. The CDR3 DNA follows: TGTGCCAGCAGGACCGGGACAGCCCGAGATACGCAGTATTTT.

In this sample, this clonotype turned up many times. This chain links TRBV20-1 with TRBJ1-6, with unresolved D. This CDR3 has 12 amino acids. CDR1 DFQATT and CDR2 SNEGSKA come from the germline V gene (reference sequence). V was clipped by 6 bases and J by 7 bases, with 10 bases between them. CDR3 sequence reads: CSATRTNSPLHF. CDR3 sequence (DNA): TGCAGTGCGACCCGGACGAATTCACCCCTCCACTTT.

The rearrangement links TRBV24-1 to TRBJ2-7, with 13 bases identical to TRBD2. The J segment lost 3 bases and the V segment lost 3 bases, leaving 4 bases of the junction unmatched. CDR3 length: 16 amino acids. CDR1 and CDR2 (germline): KGHDR, SFDVKD. The CDR3 loop reads CATSDRGLAGRYEQYF. CDR3 DNA sequence: TGTGCCACCAGTGATAGGGGACTAGCGGGACGCTACGAGCAGTACTTC.